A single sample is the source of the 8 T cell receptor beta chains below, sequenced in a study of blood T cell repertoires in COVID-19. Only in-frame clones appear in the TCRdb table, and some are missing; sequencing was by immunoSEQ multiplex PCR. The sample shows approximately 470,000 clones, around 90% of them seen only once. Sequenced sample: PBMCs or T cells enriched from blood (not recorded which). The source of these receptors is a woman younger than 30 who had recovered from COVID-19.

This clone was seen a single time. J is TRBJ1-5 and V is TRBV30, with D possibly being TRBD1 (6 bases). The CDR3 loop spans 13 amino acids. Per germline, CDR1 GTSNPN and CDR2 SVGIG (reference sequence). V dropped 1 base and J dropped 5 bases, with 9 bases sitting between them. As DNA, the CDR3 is TGTGCCTGGAGTGAGGACAGCTATCAGCCCCAGCATTTT. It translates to CAWSEDSYQPQHF.

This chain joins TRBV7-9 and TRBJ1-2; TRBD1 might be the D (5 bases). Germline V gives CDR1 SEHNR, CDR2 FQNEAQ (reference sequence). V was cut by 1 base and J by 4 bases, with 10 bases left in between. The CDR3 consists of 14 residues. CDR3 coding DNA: TGTGCCAGCAGCTTAGACAGGCTACCCTATGGCTACACCTTC. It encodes CASSLDRLPYGYTF.

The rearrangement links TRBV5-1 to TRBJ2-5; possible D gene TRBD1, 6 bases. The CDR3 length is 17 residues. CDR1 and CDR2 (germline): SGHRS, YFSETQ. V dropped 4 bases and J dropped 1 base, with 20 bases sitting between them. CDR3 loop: CASSPQTGMLTQETQYF. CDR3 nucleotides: TGCGCCAGCAGCCCGCAGACAGGAATGCTAACCCAAGAGACCCAGTACTTC.

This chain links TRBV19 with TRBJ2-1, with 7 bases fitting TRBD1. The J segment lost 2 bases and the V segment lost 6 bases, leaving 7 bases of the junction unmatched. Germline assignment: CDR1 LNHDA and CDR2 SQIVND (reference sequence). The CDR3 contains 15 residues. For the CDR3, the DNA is TGTGCCAGTAGAGCATCTGACAGGGCCTACAATGAGCAGTTCTTC. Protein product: CASRASDRAYNEQFF.

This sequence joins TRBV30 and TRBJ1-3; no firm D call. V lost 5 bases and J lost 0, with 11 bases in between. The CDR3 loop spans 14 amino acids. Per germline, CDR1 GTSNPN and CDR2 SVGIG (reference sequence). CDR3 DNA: TGTGCCTGGGCGTCCACTTTCTCTGGAAACACCATATATTTT. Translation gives CAWASTFSGNTIYF.

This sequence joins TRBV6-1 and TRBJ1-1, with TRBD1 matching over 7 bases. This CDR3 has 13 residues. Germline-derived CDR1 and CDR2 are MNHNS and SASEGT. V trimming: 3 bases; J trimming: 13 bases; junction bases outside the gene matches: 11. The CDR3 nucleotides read TGTGCCAGCAGTGAGGGGACAGAAGTGAAGCTTTTCTTT. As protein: CASSEGTEVKLFF.

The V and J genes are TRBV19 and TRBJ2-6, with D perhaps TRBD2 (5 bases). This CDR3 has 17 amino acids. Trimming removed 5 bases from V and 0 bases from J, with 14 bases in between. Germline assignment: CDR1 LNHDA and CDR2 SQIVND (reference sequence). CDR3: CASSLPRAVSGANVLTF. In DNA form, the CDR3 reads TGTGCCAGTAGTCTCCCGAGGGCAGTCTCTGGGGCCAACGTCCTGACTTTC.

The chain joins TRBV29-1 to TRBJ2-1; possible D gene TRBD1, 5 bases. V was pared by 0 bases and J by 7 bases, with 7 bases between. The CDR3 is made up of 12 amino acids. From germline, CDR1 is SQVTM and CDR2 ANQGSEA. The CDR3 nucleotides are TGCAGCGTTGAAGAAGGGGTAAATGAGCAGTTCTTC. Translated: CSVEEGVNEQFF.